This T cell receptor beta chain appears in the sequencing data of a study of T cells after yellow fever vaccination. This clonotype was seen many times. CDR3 size: 16 residues. With 2 bases removed from V and 3 bases from J, the gap between germline ends came to 15 bases. Germline lookup yields CDR1 SGHVS and CDR2 FQNEAQ. TCRdb reprocessed the 5' RACE reads with MiXCR, giving one entry per CDR3 protein. The sample records roughly 300,000 distinct CDR3 sequences, roughly 8.3% being singletons. This rearrangement joins TRBV7-8 to TRBJ2-3, with D tentatively TRBD1 or TRBD2 (6 bases each). Here the sequenced sample was PBMCs, taken about 49 days after the first yellow fever vaccination. The receptor's source is a man aged 18 to 30 who received the YFV17D yellow fever vaccine. The DNA of the CDR3 is TGTGCCAGCAGCTTAACGTGGCGGAGGGGGACAGATACGCAGTATTTT. It translates to CASSLTWRRGTDTQYF.